This T cell receptor beta chain was recovered during a study of T cell repertoires in aging, cancer and after chemotherapy. J gave up 7 bases and V 3 bases, and 6 bases lay outside the gene matches. This CDR3 is 13 amino acids long. CDR1 PRHDT and CDR2 FYEKMQ come from the germline V gene (reference sequence). Multiplex touch-down PCR with TRB-A/B primers amplified rearranged V-D-J TRB sequences. TCRdb re-called the multiplex PCR reads with MiXCR, one entry per CDR3 protein. Of approximately 2,900 distinct CDR3 sequences in the sample, roughly 26% are singletons; the top ten hold 8.7%. TCR beta rearrangements were amplified from peripheral blood genomic DNA.

The sample comprised blood. This clonotype originated in a human donor with a solid tumor. The J gene is TRBJ2-7, the V gene TRBV13, with 7 bases fitting TRBD2. The CDR3 sequence is CASSFGGGGEQYF. The CDR3 DNA reads as TGTGCCAGCAGCTTTGGGGGGGGAGGGGAGCAGTACTTC.